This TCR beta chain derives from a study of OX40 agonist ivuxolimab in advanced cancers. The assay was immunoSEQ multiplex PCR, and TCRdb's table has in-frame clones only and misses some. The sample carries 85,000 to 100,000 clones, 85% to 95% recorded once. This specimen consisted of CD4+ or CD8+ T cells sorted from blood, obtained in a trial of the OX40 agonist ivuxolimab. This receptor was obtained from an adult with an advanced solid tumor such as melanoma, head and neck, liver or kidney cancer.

The CDR3 here is CASCSLMSSGANVLTF. The CDR3 DNA sequence: TGTGCCAGCTGTTCCCTTATGAGCTCTGGGGCCAACGTCCTGACTTTC. The rearrangement joins TRBV6-5 to TRBJ2-6; D not resolved. The CDR3 extends over 16 amino acids. CDR1 is MNHEY and CDR2 is SVGAGI in the germline V gene. Trimming pared 8 bases from V and 0 bases from J, leaving 14 bases between.